What follows are 5 T cell receptor beta chains derived from one specimen sequenced in a study of cytomegalovirus exposure and HLA in healthy donors. In the PCR, 60 Vbeta and 13 Jbeta primers were used. TCRdb keeps only in-frame clones here, not all; method: immunoSEQ multiplex PCR. Recorded for this sample: some 48,000 clones. Specimen: PBMCs. These TCRs come from a woman aged 40 to 55 in good health and CMV-seronegative.

This sequence joins TRBV30 and TRBJ2-7, with TRBD2 identical over 9 bases. The ends lost 5 bases at V and 7 bases at J; junction bases unmatched: 9. CDR3 size: 13 residues. Germline CDR1 is GTSNPN and CDR2 is SVGIG (reference sequence). The CDR3 loop is CAWAIAGDGEQYF. The CDR3 coding sequence is TGTGCCTGGGCGATAGCGGGAGATGGGGAGCAGTACTTC.

This chain links TRBV6-4 with TRBJ2-6, with 7 bases matching TRBD1. Germline V gene sequence: CDR1 MRHNA, CDR2 SNTAGT. The CDR3 is made up of 15 amino acids. V shed 6 bases and J 0 bases; nucleotides not matched to a gene: 2. The CDR3 nucleotides read TGTGCCAGCAGACAGGGGAGCTCTGGGGCCAACGTCCTGACTTTC. Residues: CASRQGSSGANVLTF.

This sequence joins TRBV11-2 and TRBJ1-1; no firm D call. The CDR3 is made up of 13 amino acids. V shed 0 bases and J shed 2 bases, with 4 bases lying between them. The germline V gene encodes CDR1 SGHAT and CDR2 FQNNGV. DNA of the CDR3: TGTGCCAGCAGCTTAGATCCAAACACTGAAGCTTTCTTT. This codes for CASSLDPNTEAFF. The variable domain in full, with the rest retrieved from reference TRBV11-2 and TRBJ1-1, is EAGVAQSPRYKIIEKRQSVAFWCNPISGHATLYWYQQILGQGPKLLIQFQNNGVVDDSQLPKDRFSAERLKGVDSTLKIQPAKLEDSAVYLCASSLDPNTEAFFGQGTRLTVV.

The gene calls are TRBV7-9 and TRBJ2-1, with TRBD2 matching over 11 bases. V lost 5 bases, J lost 2 bases, and 8 bases stayed unmatched. The CDR3 has 17 residues. In germline, CDR1 is SEHNR, CDR2 FQNEAQ (reference sequence). The chain's CDR3 is CASSANLAGGPYNEQFF. The CDR3 nucleotides read TGTGCCAGCAGCGCCAACTTAGCGGGGGGGCCCTACAATGAGCAGTTCTTC.

The DNA for the CDR3 is TGTGCCAGCAGTGGACAGGGTACTGAAGCTTTCTTT. It yields the protein CASSGQGTEAFF. This chain links TRBV28 with TRBJ1-1; TRBD1 agrees at 8 bases. This CDR3 is 12 amino acids long. Losses at the gene ends were 5 bases for V and 5 bases for J; bases not matched to a gene: 1. CDR1 and CDR2 from the germline V gene are MDHEN and SYDVKM.